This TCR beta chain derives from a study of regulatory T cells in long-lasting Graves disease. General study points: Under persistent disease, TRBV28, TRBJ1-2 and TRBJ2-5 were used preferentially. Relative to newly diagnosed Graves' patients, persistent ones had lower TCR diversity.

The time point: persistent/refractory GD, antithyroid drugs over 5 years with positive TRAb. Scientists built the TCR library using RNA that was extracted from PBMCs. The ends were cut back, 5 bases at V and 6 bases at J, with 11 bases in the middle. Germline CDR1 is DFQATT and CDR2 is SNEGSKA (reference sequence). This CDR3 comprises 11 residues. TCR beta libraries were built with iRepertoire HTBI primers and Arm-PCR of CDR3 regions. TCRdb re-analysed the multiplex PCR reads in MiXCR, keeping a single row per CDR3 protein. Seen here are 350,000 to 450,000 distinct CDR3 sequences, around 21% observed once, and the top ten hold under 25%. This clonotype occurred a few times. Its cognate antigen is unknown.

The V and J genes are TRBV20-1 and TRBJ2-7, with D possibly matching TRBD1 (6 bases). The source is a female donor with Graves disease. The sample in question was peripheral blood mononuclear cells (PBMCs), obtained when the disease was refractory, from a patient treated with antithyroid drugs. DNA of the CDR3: TGCAGTGCTTCGGACAGTCGCGAGCAGTACTTC. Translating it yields CSASDSREQYF.